The entry that follows covers one T cell receptor (beta chain) sequence. The CDR3 totals 18 residues. After removal of 1 base from V and 4 bases from J, the junction contained 12 bases not matched to a gene. Per germline, CDR1 SGHTA and CDR2 FQGTGA. While infection was still active, Seattle patients were enrolled and then followed longitudinally. The entry originates in a study of blood T cell repertoires in COVID-19. Authors' processing steps: For nucleated cells, counts were estimated from reference gene primer amplification. The method was immunoSEQ multiplex PCR; TCRdb's version includes in-frame clones alone and lacks a portion of them. That table is the source of V, J and clone size, and D and trimming were worked out from the DNA. The profile covers approximately 70,000 clones, with 76% appearing a single time and about 15% taken by the ten largest.

The clonotype was recovered from a man aged 55 to 70 with COVID-19, enrolled during active disease. The chain is built from TRBV7-3 and TRBJ2-1, with 8 bases fitting TRBD2. Sequenced sample: peripheral blood. The CDR3 DNA reads TGTGCCAGCAGCTTAAGGATGCGGGAGGCCCTATTATACAATGAGCAGTTCTTC. This translates into CASSLRMREALLYNEQFF.